Listed here is a single T cell receptor (beta chain). Its antigen is still unknown. Per the germline V gene, CDR1 is SGHAT and CDR2 is FQNNGV. V dropped 1 base and J dropped 3; count of bases not matched to a gene: 5. There are 16 residues in the CDR3. At survey level, the immunoSEQ assay was run in its v3.0 version. Clones were read by immunoSEQ multiplex PCR, and TCRdb kept only the in-frame ones, dropping some. Among around 35,000 clones listed, about three quarters were seen once. The data stem from a study of long-term antiretroviral therapy in people with HIV. Study findings and constraints: Controls had broader CDR3 length ranges than HIV repertoires did.

V usage is TRBV11-2 and J usage is TRBJ2-3; 9 bases fit TRBD1. The receptor's source is a woman aged 45-65 years with HIV. Sequencing was performed on unsorted PBMCs, taken 3.1 years after starting antiretroviral therapy. The CDR3 reads CASSLVGTGRTDTQYF. The CDR3 DNA is TGTGCCAGCAGCTTAGTGGGGACAGGGAGGACAGATACGCAGTATTTT.